This T cell receptor beta chain was found in a study of pediatric ulcerative colitis. Study-level points and caveats: Blood-rectal clonal overlap within each person was significantly higher in ulcerative colitis patients than controls.

The assay was immunoSEQ multiplex PCR, and TCRdb's table has in-frame clones only and misses some. The profile shows some 43,000 clones, around 81% of them singletons. The CDR3 extends over 14 amino acids. CDR1 is GTSNPN, CDR2 SVGIG, per germline (reference sequence). Trimming shortened V by 0 bases and J by 0 bases, and 6 bases separated the two germline ends. Rectal tissue came from one to two pinch biopsies taken at colonoscopy. There are a few counts of this clone. Its cognate antigen is unknown. The chain couples TRBV30 to TRBJ1-3; D not certain. The clonotype originates from a girl aged 5 to 17 with moderate ulcerative colitis. Sequencing used gut tissue. CDR3 sequence (DNA): TGTGCCTGGAGTGTATCGGGCTCTGGAAACACCATATATTTT. As protein: CAWSVSGSGNTIYF.